Listed here is a single TCR beta chain. Trimming took 4 bases from V and 5 from J; bases not matched to a gene: 5. The CDR3 contains 14 residues. CDR1 SSHAT and CDR2 FNYEAQ come from the germline V gene (reference sequence). Either two negative PCRs, clearance, or symptom resolution qualified Cohort 3 donors as recovered. Sequenced by immunoSEQ multiplex PCR; TCRdb stores in-frame clones only, minus some. The sample includes some 400,000 clones, about 89% of them seen just once. This sample is part of a study of blood T cell repertoires in COVID-19. The chain couples TRBV7-7 to TRBJ2-3, with TRBD1 matching 8 bases. Sample: PBMCs or T cells enriched from blood (not recorded which). This TCR was recovered from a man under 40 who had recovered from COVID-19. CDR3 DNA: TGTGCCAGCAGCTCGGCAGGGGGCATAGATACGCAGTATTTT. Translated, it gives CASSSAGGIDTQYF.